A selection of T cell receptor beta chains follows, all from one sample in a study of cytomegalovirus exposure and HLA in healthy donors. Here immunoSEQ multiplex PCR was the method, and the copy in TCRdb shows in-frame clones only, minus some. The repertoire holds roughly 120,000 clones, with 60% to 85% as singletons. Sequenced: PBMCs. All receptors derive from a man aged 45 to 65 in good health and CMV-seropositive. Both conserved end residues are part of each CDR3. The D gene is left open where the match is weak. The size of a clone is reported for some rows only, either as once, few or many, or as a class for expanded clones.

>once|TRBJ2-1|TRBV7-9|TRBD1
CASNVGQVQGNEQFF
TGTGCCAGCAACGTCGGACAGGTTCAAGGCAATGAGCAGTTCTTC
>once|TRBJ2-3|TRBV5-1|TRBD2
CASSIEPTSGATDTQYF
TGCGCCAGCAGCATAGAACCGACTAGCGGGGCCACAGATACGCAGTATTTT
>.|TRBJ1-4|TRBV30|TRBD1
CAWSPGQAALSEKLFF
TGTGCCTGGAGCCCGGGACAGGCCGCGTTAAGTGAAAAACTGTTTTTT
>.|TRBJ2-7|TRBV28|TRBD1
CASSWTGRYEQYF
TGTGCCAGCAGTTGGACAGGCCGCTACGAGCAGTACTTC
>few|TRBJ1-5|TRBV28|TRBD1
CASTSPGQGGGNQPQHF
TGTGCCAGCACTTCGCCGGGACAGGGAGGTGGCAATCAGCCCCAGCATTTT
>.|TRBJ1-1|TRBV5-1|TRBD1
CASSPGTGLTLEAFF
TGCGCCAGCAGTCCCGGGACAGGGTTGACCCTTGAAGCTTTCTTT
>few|TRBJ1-1|TRBV5-8|.
CASSPYRVTEAFF
TGTGCCAGCAGCCCGTACAGGGTCACTGAAGCTTTCTTT
>.|TRBJ1-1|TRBV4-2|.
CASSQDPKPDTEAFF
TGTGCCAGCAGCCAAGACCCAAAGCCGGACACTGAAGCTTTCTTT
>.|TRBJ2-3|TRBV7-9|.
CASSVGVSDHADTQYF
TGTGCCAGCAGCGTAGGCGTCAGCGATCATGCAGATACGCAGTATTTT
>.|TRBJ1-1|TRBV5-1|TRBD1
CASSLGPQGVNTEAFF
TGCGCCAGCAGCTTGGGACCGCAGGGGGTGAACACTGAAGCTTTCTTT
>.|TRBJ2-5|TRBV28|TRBD2
CASSPQLAGNQETQYF
TGTGCCAGCAGCCCCCAGCTAGCGGGGAACCAAGAGACCCAGTACTTC
>.|TRBJ2-7|TRBV6-1|.
CASRYTGVDEQYF
TGTGCCAGCAGGTACACGGGAGTGGACGAGCAGTACTTC
>.|TRBJ1-3|TRBV9|.
CASSARVGGNTIYF
TGTGCCAGCAGCGCCAGGGTAGGTGGAAACACCATATATTTT
>.|TRBJ1-2|TRBV6-1|TRBD1
CASSIGQVDYGYTF
TGTGCCAGCAGCATAGGACAGGTGGACTATGGCTACACCTTC
>.|TRBJ1-2|TRBV28|.
CASNPFGRGGYGYTF
TGTGCCAGCAACCCCTTTGGACGCGGGGGCTATGGCTACACCTTC
>.|TRBJ2-3|TRBV5-1|TRBD1
CASSPSWDSITDTQYF
TGCGCCAGCAGCCCCTCTTGGGACAGCATCACAGATACGCAGTATTTT
>.|TRBJ1-5|TRBV5-4|TRBD1
CASSSGQGTNQPQHF
TGTGCCAGCAGCTCCGGACAGGGGACCAATCAGCCCCAGCATTTT
>.|TRBJ1-2|TRBV5-1|.
CASSLGQEFYGYTF
TGCGCCAGCAGCTTGGGACAGGAATTCTATGGCTACACCTTC
>.|TRBJ2-3|TRBV11-2|.
CASRRPYRGTDTQYF
TGTGCCAGCAGACGCCCCTACCGGGGCACAGATACGCAGTATTTT
>.|TRBJ2-5|TRBV14|.
CASSQDMSRGRETQYF
TGTGCCAGCAGCCAAGATATGTCGCGGGGGCGAGAGACCCAGTACTTC
>.|TRBJ2-7|TRBV5-1|TRBD2
CASSREGNYEQYF
TGCGCCAGCAGCCGGGAGGGGAATTACGAGCAGTACTTC
>.|TRBJ2-7|TRBV11-2|.
CASSREGIPAYEQYF
TGTGCCAGCAGCCGGGAAGGCATCCCAGCCTACGAGCAGTACTTC
>.|TRBJ1-5|TRBV30|.
CAWSFSGPNQPQHF
TGTGCCTGGAGTTTTTCAGGGCCAAATCAGCCCCAGCATTTT
>.|TRBJ1-5|TRBV6-1|.
CASIELGGNQPQHF
TGTGCCAGCATCGAGTTGGGCGGCAATCAGCCCCAGCATTTT
>.|TRBJ1-5|TRBV6-1|.
CASTGEGSQPQHF
TGTGCCAGCACGGGAGAGGGAAGTCAGCCCCAGCATTTT
>.|TRBJ1-3|TRBV7-6|.
CASSLGLSGNTIYF
TGTGCCAGCAGCTTAGGGCTCTCTGGAAACACCATATATTTT
>.|TRBJ2-7|TRBV5-1|.
CASSPSALRGGSYEQYF
TGCGCCAGCAGCCCCAGTGCCCTACGTGGGGGGTCCTACGAGCAGTACTTC
>.|TRBJ1-1|TRBV27|.
CASSPHDSYTEAFF
TGTGCCAGCAGTCCTCATGACTCATACACTGAAGCTTTCTTT
>.|TRBJ1-5|TRBV28|TRBD1
CASSRRDRYNQPQHF
TGTGCCAGCAGTCGTAGGGACAGGTACAATCAGCCCCAGCATTTT
>.|TRBJ1-6|TRBV19|.
CASSQQQGNSPLHF
TGTGCCAGTAGCCAGCAACAGGGAAATTCACCCCTCCACTTT
>.|TRBJ2-7|TRBV6-1|TRBD1
CASTEGPLGTGLSYEQYF
TGTGCCAGCACTGAAGGCCCCCTCGGGACAGGGCTCTCCTACGAGCAGTACTTC
>.|TRBJ2-7|TRBV5-1|TRBD1
CASKAALGTGISYEQYF
TGCGCCAGCAAAGCAGCCCTCGGGACAGGGATCTCCTACGAGCAGTACTTC
>.|TRBJ1-6|TRBV2|TRBD1
CASSEAGTGIRNSPLHF
TGTGCCAGCAGTGAAGCCGGGACAGGGATCAGAAATTCACCCCTCCACTTT
>.|TRBJ2-5|TRBV7-2|TRBD1
CASSLDGTGGETQYF
TGTGCCAGCAGCTTAGACGGGACAGGGGGAGAGACCCAGTACTTC
>.|TRBJ2-4|TRBV7-2|.
CASSLASVLRENIQYF
TGTGCCAGCAGCTTAGCCAGCGTCCTGAGGGAAAACATTCAGTACTTC
>.|TRBJ1-2|TRBV27|.
CASSLMGAQNYGYTF
TGTGCCAGCAGTTTGATGGGGGCGCAGAACTATGGCTACACCTTC
>.|TRBJ1-1|TRBV7-9|TRBD1
CASSFTGGINTEAFF
TGTGCCAGCAGCTTTACAGGGGGCATAAACACTGAAGCTTTCTTT
>.|TRBJ2-5|TRBV13|TRBD1
CASSVGDRGETQYF
TGTGCCAGCAGCGTGGGGGACAGGGGAGAGACCCAGTACTTC
>.|TRBJ1-2|TRBV5-4|TRBD1
CASSLGAGTGLDGGYTF
TGTGCCAGCAGCTTGGGGGCTGGGACAGGGCTGGATGGTGGCTACACCTTC
>.|TRBJ1-6|TRBV27|.
CASSLSRTYAHSPLHF
TGTGCCAGCAGTTTATCGAGGACTTATGCGCATTCACCCCTCCACTTT
>few|TRBJ2-3|TRBV19|TRBD1
CASSFQTGGIDTQYF
TGTGCCAGTAGTTTCCAGACAGGGGGCATCGATACGCAGTATTTT
>.|TRBJ1-2|TRBV7-2|.
CASSRQGGGAVDGYTF
TGTGCCAGCAGCCGTCAAGGTGGTGGGGCTGTAGATGGCTACACCTTC
>.|TRBJ1-2|TRBV28|TRBD1
CASSSHRDRRAGGTF
TGTGCCAGCAGTTCACACCGGGACAGGCGGGCGGGAGGGACCTTC
>.|TRBJ2-7|TRBV7-2|TRBD2
CASSLASGSGGYEQYF
TGTGCCAGCAGCTTAGCGAGCGGGAGTGGAGGGTACGAGCAGTACTTC
>.|TRBJ1-2|TRBV2|.
CASSPDRQGDYTF
TGTGCCAGCAGTCCAGACAGACAAGGAGACTACACCTTC
>.|TRBJ2-3|TRBV5-1|TRBD2
CASSLASGSTDTQYF
TGCGCCAGCAGCTTGGCTAGCGGGAGCACAGATACGCAGTATTTT
>.|TRBJ2-2|TRBV7-3|TRBD2
CASRFSSGTNTGELFF
TGTGCCAGCAGGTTTTCTAGCGGTACGAACACCGGGGAGCTGTTTTTT
>.|TRBJ1-1|TRBV7-2|TRBD1
CASSVGTGILGNTEAFF
TGTGCCAGCAGCGTCGGGACAGGGATTTTAGGGAACACTGAAGCTTTCTTT
>few|TRBJ1-4|TRBV10-3|.
CAISETAREGEKLFF
TGTGCCATCAGTGAAACTGCCAGGGAGGGGGAAAAACTGTTTTTT
>.|TRBJ2-1|TRBV30|TRBD2
CAFSKGAGEANEQFF
TGTGCCTTTTCAAAAGGAGCGGGAGAGGCAAATGAGCAGTTCTTC
>.|TRBJ1-4|TRBV20-1|.
CSPDGLFF
TGCAGTCCTGACGGGCTGTTTTTT
>once|TRBJ2-7|TRBV7-2|.
CASSLGSNNPFYEQYF
TGTGCCAGCAGCTTAGGTTCCAACAACCCATTTTACGAGCAGTACTTC
>.|TRBJ1-2|TRBV28|.
CASSYPARDYYGYTF
TGTGCCAGCAGCTACCCAGCCAGGGACTACTATGGCTACACCTTC
>.|TRBJ1-4|TRBV2|TRBD1
CASSGRGATNEKLFF
TGTGCCAGCAGTGGCAGGGGGGCAACTAATGAAAAACTGTTTTTT
>.|TRBJ2-7|TRBV6-6|.
CASSYSMSRVGGEQYF
TGTGCCAGCAGTTACTCGATGTCCAGGGTAGGTGGCGAGCAGTACTTC